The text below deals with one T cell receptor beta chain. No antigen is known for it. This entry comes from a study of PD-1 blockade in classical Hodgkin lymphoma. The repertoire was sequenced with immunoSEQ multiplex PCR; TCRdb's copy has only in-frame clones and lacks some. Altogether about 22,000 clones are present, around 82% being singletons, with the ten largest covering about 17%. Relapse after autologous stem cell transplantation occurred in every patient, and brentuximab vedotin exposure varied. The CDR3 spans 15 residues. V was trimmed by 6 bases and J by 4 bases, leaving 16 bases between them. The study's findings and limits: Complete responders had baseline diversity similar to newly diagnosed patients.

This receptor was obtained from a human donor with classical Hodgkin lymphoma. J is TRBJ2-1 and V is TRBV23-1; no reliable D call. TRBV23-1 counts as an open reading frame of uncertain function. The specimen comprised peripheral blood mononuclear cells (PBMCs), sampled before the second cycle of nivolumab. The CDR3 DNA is TGCGCCAGCAGCCTATCTCAAGCAGATTACAATGAGCAGTTCTTC. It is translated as CASSLSQADYNEQFF.